This T cell receptor (beta chain) originates from a study of shared clonotypes between healthy human individuals. Study in general: Researchers assigned three CD4 naive, three CD4 memory, two CD8 naive and one CD8 memory plate to each donor.

Looked up from germline, CDR1 is MNHEY and CDR2 is SVGAGI. V lost 8 bases and J lost 4; bases outside the gene matches: 9. This CDR3 contains 14 residues. Study outcomes and limitations: Generally, naive subsets came out with larger estimated richness than memory subsets. An anticipated effect of sequencing depth on clonotype sharing among donors was recognized.

To note about this clone: Its antigen is not known.

Clones were sequenced by immunoSEQ multiplex PCR, and TCRdb holds only the in-frame ones, with some missing. The table lists about 710,000 clones, about 80% of them singletons, with roughly 2% in the top ten. The chain joins TRBV6-5 to TRBJ2-3; TRBD2 matches 7 bases. Sample: memory CD4+ T cells sorted from blood. Subset of the sample: CD45RA-negative fraction. The TCR sequence derives from a woman in her twenties or thirties in good health. The CDR3 protein is CASGAGEQADTQYF. In nucleotides, the CDR3 is TGTGCCAGCGGGGCGGGAGAGCAGGCAGATACGCAGTATTTT.